A single sample is the source of the 26 T cell receptor beta chains below, sequenced in a study of T cell responses to AZD1222 COVID-19 vaccine. The protocol was immunoSEQ multiplex PCR, while the TCRdb copy is restricted to in-frame clones and leaves out a portion. The sample contains over 140,000 clones, roughly 92% of which appear only once. The material sequenced was peripheral blood, taken 28 days after the second AZD1222 dose. The receptors originated from an adult who received the AZD1222 COVID-19 vaccine.

This rearrangement joins TRBV27 to TRBJ1-5; a possible D gene is TRBD1 (5 bases). With 3 bases removed from V and 7 bases from J, the gap between germline ends came to 10 bases. Germline values: CDR1 MNHEY, CDR2 SMNVEV (reference sequence). The CDR3 runs to 13 residues. The CDR3 loop reads CASSFWGGQPQHF. In DNA, the CDR3 is TGTGCCAGCAGTTTCTGGGGCGGGCAGCCCCAGCATTTT.

The chain employs TRBV5-4 and TRBJ2-2; no clear D. The CDR3 contains 17 residues. From germline, CDR1 is SGHNT and CDR2 YYREEE (reference sequence). Deletions cut 4 bases from V and 3 bases from J, with 19 bases between. In DNA, the CDR3 is TGTGCCAGCAGCAAATACCGACGGTTCTGGGACACCGGGGAGCTGTTTTTT. This gives the protein CASSKYRRFWDTGELFF.

The chain is built from TRBV11-3 and TRBJ1-1, with unresolved D. The CDR3 runs to 13 residues. The ends were cut back, 4 bases at V and 4 bases at J, with 10 bases in the middle. The germline gives CDR1 SGHNT, CDR2 YENEEA. The CDR3 reads CASSYGGGTEAFF. CDR3 sequence (DNA): TGTGCCAGCAGCTATGGAGGTGGCACTGAAGCTTTCTTT.

This sequence joins TRBV5-1 and TRBJ1-1; D is possibly TRBD1 (5 bases). Trimming took 4 bases from V and 5 from J, leaving 15 bases between them. The germline gives CDR1 SGHRS, CDR2 YFSETQ. The CDR3 has 14 amino acids. The CDR3 DNA reads as TGCGCCAGCAGCGCGGGGCCGGGGGGTACTGAAGCTTTCTTT. It encodes CASSAGPGGTEAFF.

J is TRBJ1-1 and V is TRBV9, with D possibly TRBD1 on 6 matching bases. With 0 bases removed from V and 4 bases from J, the gap between germline ends came to 16 bases. The germline CDR1 and CDR2 sequences are SGDLS and YYNGEE. The CDR3 sequence is 16 residues long. The CDR3 DNA reads as TGTGCCAGCAGCGTAGTTCGGGGCAGGGGAGGCACTGAAGCTTTCTTT. It encodes CASSVVRGRGGTEAFF.

CDR3 in amino acids: CASSPHGDSGNTIYF. For the CDR3, the DNA is TGTGCCAGCAGTCCCCACGGAGACTCTGGAAACACCATATATTTT. V is TRBV28 and J is TRBJ1-3; D is undetermined. The CDR3 is 15 residues long. The ends were cut back, 5 bases at V and 0 bases at J, with 11 bases in the middle. Germline lookup yields CDR1 MDHEN and CDR2 SYDVKM.

This clone was detected only once. J is TRBJ2-3 and V is TRBV19, with 9 bases identical to TRBD2. The germline CDR1 and CDR2 sequences are LNHDA and SQIVND (reference sequence). CDR3 length: 16 amino acids. With V trimmed by 6 bases and J by 3 bases, 10 bases remained unmatched. DNA for the CDR3: TGTGCCAGTAGCCGTTCCGATCTAGCGGGGACAGATACGCAGTATTTT. It is translated as CASSRSDLAGTDTQYF.

The chain joins TRBV18 to TRBJ2-7, with D hard to call. The CDR3 has 14 amino acids. Deletions cut 0 bases from V and 3 bases from J, with 9 bases between. Germline CDR1 and CDR2: KGHSH and LQKENI. The CDR3, as DNA: TGTGCCAGCTCACCACCGGGCCCCAACTACGAGCAGTACTTC. Its protein product is CASSPPGPNYEQYF.

The rearrangement links TRBV11-3 to TRBJ2-1; D not certain. From germline, CDR1 is SGHNT and CDR2 YENEEA. V lost 1 base, J lost 5 bases, and 6 bases lay in between. The CDR3 is 13 amino acids. CDR3 sequence (DNA): TGTGCCAGCAGCTTAGGCAGCGACAATGAGCAGTTCTTC. Translated: CASSLGSDNEQFF.

The CDR3 reads CASRNKGTGELFF. The CDR3 bases are TGTGCCAGCCGGAACAAGGGGACCGGGGAGCTGTTTTTT. This chain connects TRBV19 to TRBJ2-2; perhaps TRBD1 as D (5 bases). Germline lookup yields CDR1 LNHDA and CDR2 SQIVND (reference sequence). V dropped 9 bases and J dropped 5 bases, with 13 bases sitting between them. This CDR3 is built from 13 residues.

This clone was found once. This sequence joins TRBV13 and TRBJ2-7; the D gene is possibly TRBD1 (6 bases). The germline V gene has CDR1 PRHDT and CDR2 FYEKMQ (reference sequence). The CDR3 contains 14 residues. Trimming shortened V by 4 bases and J by 4 bases, and 14 bases separated the two germline ends. CDR3 residues: CASSSGQRKYEQYF. CDR3 nucleotide sequence: TGTGCCAGCAGCTCCGGACAGAGAAAGTACGAGCAGTACTTC.

In this sample, this clone turned up a few times. The chain is built from TRBV29-1 and TRBJ2-7, with 9 nucleotides matching TRBD1. The CDR3 has 14 residues. Germline V gene data show CDR1 as SQVTM and CDR2 as ANQGSEA. With V trimmed by 6 bases and J by 1 base, 7 bases remained unmatched. CDR3 sequence reads: CSVRDRGKSYEQYF. The CDR3, as DNA: TGCAGCGTCAGAGACAGGGGGAAATCCTACGAGCAGTACTTC.

This chain uses TRBV11-2 with TRBJ2-3, with 8 positions matching TRBD2. CDR1 SGHAT and CDR2 FQNNGV come from the germline V gene. V gave up 5 bases and J gave up 5 bases; unmatched junction bases: 12. The CDR3 loop spans 16 amino acids. Here the CDR3 DNA reads TGTGCCAGCAGCACCCCACTAGCGGCGGTCTTAGATACGCAGTATTTT. Amino acids: CASSTPLAAVLDTQYF.

The chain employs TRBV6-1 and TRBJ1-3; no clear D. Looked up from germline, CDR1 is MNHNS and CDR2 is SASEGT. The V end lost 0 bases, the J end lost 3 bases, and 9 bases lay between the germline ends. The CDR3 length is 15 residues. This CDR3 reads CASSEASPFGNTIYF. For the CDR3, the DNA is TGTGCCAGCAGTGAAGCAAGCCCATTTGGAAACACCATATATTTT.

This sequence joins TRBV9 and TRBJ1-2, with no clear D. Trimming shortened V by 4 bases and J by 9 bases, and 25 bases separated the two germline ends. Germline assignment: CDR1 SGDLS and CDR2 YYNGEE. CDR3 length: 16 amino acids. CDR3 protein: CASSPFGEPRPVSYTF. DNA for the CDR3: TGTGCCAGCAGCCCCTTTGGGGAGCCTCGCCCGGTAAGCTACACCTTC.

The J gene is TRBJ1-4, the V gene TRBV5-1, with D tentatively TRBD1 (6 bases). The length of the CDR3 is 15 residues. V lost 0 bases, J lost 3 bases, and 9 bases lay in between. Germline CDR1 is SGHRS and CDR2 is YFSETQ. The CDR3, as DNA: TGCGCCAGCAGCTTGGCCCGACAGGCTAATGAAAAACTGTTTTTT. Its protein product is CASSLARQANEKLFF.

This clone came up once. This rearrangement joins TRBV18 to TRBJ2-5, with a possible D match to TRBD2 (6 bases). Germline loops: CDR1 KGHSH, CDR2 LQKENI. The CDR3 is 15 amino acids. Trimming left V 2 bases short and J 2 bases short, with 12 bases between. The CDR3 DNA reads TGTGCCAGCTCACCAACGGGGGAGACACAAGAGACCCAGTACTTC. Translated: CASSPTGETQETQYF.

The J gene is TRBJ2-1, the V gene TRBV7-8; 7 bases map to TRBD2. The CDR3 has 15 residues. With V trimmed by 3 bases and J by 5 bases, 7 bases remained unmatched. Germline V gene data show CDR1 as SGHVS and CDR2 as FQNEAQ. The CDR3 region is CASSFPSGKNNEQFF. The CDR3 DNA reads as TGTGCCAGCAGCTTTCCGAGCGGGAAAAACAATGAGCAGTTCTTC.

The chain links TRBV7-3 to TRBJ2-1, with D unresolved. Germline CDR1 and CDR2: SGHTA and FQGTGA. Trimming took 5 bases from V and 6 from J, leaving 20 bases between them. CDR3 length: 16 amino acids. CDR3 in DNA: TGTGCCAGCAGCCCGTCCCCCGGTCCCCCGGCCAATGAGCAGTTCTTC. Translated: CASSPSPGPPANEQFF.

The chain employs TRBV18 and TRBJ1-2; the D gene is possibly TRBD1 (6 bases). The length of the CDR3 is 15 residues. V lost 3 bases and J lost 8, with 19 bases in between. CDR1 KGHSH and CDR2 LQKENI come from the germline V gene. CDR3 coding DNA: TGTGCCAGCTCACCTCCTTCTCAGGGGCGAGGAGGCTACACCTTC. Its translation is CASSPPSQGRGGYTF.

The chain combines TRBV29-1 with TRBJ2-1, with D tentatively TRBD2 (5 bases). There are 14 residues in the CDR3. Deletions cut 7 bases from V and 1 base from J, with 14 bases between. The V gene's germline CDR1 is SQVTM and CDR2 ANQGSEA. CDR3 amino acids: CSAGGANSYNEQFF. The CDR3 DNA follows: TGCAGCGCTGGAGGAGCCAATTCCTACAATGAGCAGTTCTTC.

The V and J genes are TRBV5-5 and TRBJ1-3; 8 bases are a match to TRBD1. Germline V gene lookup returns CDR1 SGHKS and CDR2 YYEKEE (reference sequence). The CDR3 is 16 residues long. J lost 0 bases, V lost 4 bases, and 6 bases had no gene match. The CDR3 reads CASSKGQAISGNTIYF. The CDR3 DNA reads as TGTGCCAGCAGCAAGGGACAGGCGATCTCTGGAAACACCATATATTTT.

This clone has only one observation. This chain connects TRBV21-1 to TRBJ2-3; TRBD2 is the table's D call, not checked against the DNA. TRBV21-1 is a pseudogene locus. This CDR3 comprises 18 residues. The CDR3 spells CASRGTSGAFRSTDTQYF. In DNA form, the CDR3 reads TGTGCGAGTCGGGGGACTAGCGGAGCCTTTAGGAGCACAGATACGCAGTATTTT.

Only a few counts were recorded for this clone. The CDR3 nucleotides read TGTGCCAGCAGCCAAGATCGGGGGCGTAACTATGGCTACACCTTC. Protein product: CASSQDRGRNYGYTF. The chain carries TRBV4-2 and TRBJ1-2; a weak D match, TRBD1 (6 bases). Germline V lookup: CDR1 LGHNA, CDR2 YNFKEQ. Deletions cut 0 bases from V and 1 base from J, with 9 bases between. CDR3 length: 15 amino acids.

This chain connects TRBV5-1 to TRBJ2-7; no clear D gene. Germline lookup yields CDR1 SGHRS and CDR2 YFSETQ. The CDR3 runs 11 residues. V dropped 4 bases and J dropped 5 bases, with 7 bases sitting between them. CDR3 sequence: CASSISHEQYF. The CDR3 region has the DNA TGCGCCAGCAGCATTAGCCACGAGCAGTACTTC.

This chain connects TRBV6-1 to TRBJ1-1, with D perhaps TRBD1 (5 bases). V lost 2 bases to trimming and J lost 5 bases, with 15 bases between them. Germline-derived CDR1 and CDR2 are MNHNS and SASEGT. CDR3 size: 15 residues. The CDR3 loop reads CASSERISSGTEAFF. The CDR3, as DNA: TGTGCCAGCAGTGAACGAATCTCGTCAGGGACTGAAGCTTTCTTT.